A selection of T cell receptor beta chains follows, all from one sample in a study of CD8 T cells in Susac syndrome. TCRdb re-derived calls from the immunoSEQ multiplex PCR reads in MiXCR, one entry per CDR3 protein. This table has 95,000 to 150,000 distinct CDR3 sequences, around 94% appearing once. The sequencing sample was made of CD8+ T cells from PBMCs. Every receptor here comes from a human donor with Susac syndrome. Both conserved end residues are part of each CDR3. Fields, in order: V gene, J gene, CDR3 protein.

>TRBV29-1|TRBJ1-1
CSAELVRDRGNTEAFF
>TRBV9|TRBJ2-1
CASSVEGQSRDEQFF
>TRBV25-1|TRBJ2-3
CASSEHSGTDTQYF
>TRBV20-1|TRBJ2-1
CSALRDEQFF
>TRBV7-9|TRBJ2-2
CASSHRGETGELFF
>TRBV29-1|TRBJ1-1
CSPQEENTEAFF
>TRBV4-1|TRBJ1-1
CASRKQGSTEAFF
>TRBV29-1|TRBJ1-3
CSVVYPVGNTIYF
>TRBV20-1|TRBJ1-5
CSAKEVGSNQPQHF
>TRBV6-2/TRBV6-3|TRBJ2-3
CASSRIDRVGTDTQYF
>TRBV20-1|TRBJ2-1
CSARYRLAGSYNEQFF
>TRBV20-1|TRBJ2-7
CSVRGESTYEQYF
>TRBV4-1|TRBJ1-5
CASSQAPGGQPQHF
>TRBV29-1|TRBJ2-2
CSVEWKNTGELFF